This T cell receptor beta chain was retrieved from a study of Tregs in tolerant kidney transplant recipients. In regard to this clone: Its antigen is unidentified.

The repertoire was sequenced with immunoSEQ multiplex PCR; TCRdb's copy has only in-frame clones and lacks some. The profile shows 90,000 to 150,000 clones, around nine tenths of them singletons. Study outcomes and limitations: Few patients were studied, so findings need validation in larger groups.

The TCR originated in a human donor in good health. Material: CD4+ T cells from blood.

CDR3 bases: TGTGCCAGCAGCTCAATGACGGTGGCAGCAGATACGCAGTATTTT. Amino acids: CASSSMTVAADTQYF. This chain uses TRBV7-8 with TRBJ2-3; D unresolved. Per the germline V gene, CDR1 is SGHVS and CDR2 is FQNEAQ. Trimming left V 4 bases short and J 4 bases short, with 15 bases between. The CDR3 has 15 amino acids.